The 26 T cell receptor beta chains below were found in one sample sequenced in a study of cytomegalovirus exposure and HLA in healthy donors. Both 60 Vbeta primers and 13 Jbeta primers went into the PCR. The assay was immunoSEQ multiplex PCR, and TCRdb's table has in-frame clones only and misses some. The sample lists 100,000 or so clones, roughly 72% seen once, with under 7% in the top ten. The sample consisted of PBMCs. The receptors come from a man younger than 45 in good health and CMV-seropositive.

V usage is TRBV18 and J usage is TRBJ1-2; D gene ambiguous. This CDR3 contains 18 residues. V shed 3 bases and J shed 0 bases, with 20 bases lying between them. Germline V gene lookup returns CDR1 KGHSH and CDR2 LQKENI. CDR3 amino acids: CASSPLPVTGEANYGYTF. The CDR3 nucleotides read TGTGCCAGCTCACCCCTACCAGTCACCGGAGAAGCTAACTATGGCTACACCTTC.

This clone was counted ten times or more. This rearrangement joins TRBV7-9 to TRBJ2-1, with 7 positions matching TRBD2. Germline V lookup: CDR1 SEHNR, CDR2 FQNEAQ (reference sequence). V dropped 4 bases and J dropped 10; count of bases not matched to a gene: 13. There are 15 residues in the CDR3. Here the CDR3 reads CASSSSLAGVGEQFF. DNA for the CDR3: TGTGCCAGCAGCTCCTCCCTCGCGGGGGTAGGAGAGCAGTTCTTC. Looking up the rest from reference TRBV7-9 and TRBJ2-1 gives the full variable domain: DTGVSQNPRHKITKRGQNVTFRCDPISEHNRLYWYRQTLGQGPEFLTYFQNEAQLEKSRLLSDRFSAERPKGSFSTLEIQRTEQGDSAMYLCASSSSLAGVGEQFFGPGTRLTVL.

This clone was observed a few times. V and J are TRBV19 and TRBJ1-5; 11 nucleotides match TRBD1. CDR1 LNHDA and CDR2 SQIVND come from the germline V gene (reference sequence). The CDR3 is 16 amino acids. V shed 4 bases, J shed 8 bases, and the junction held 10 bases outside the gene matches. CDR3 residues: CASSTSGQGAVKPQHF. The DNA of the CDR3 is TGTGCCAGTAGTACTAGTGGACAGGGGGCCGTAAAGCCCCAGCATTTT.

The V gene is TRBV6-5, the J gene TRBJ2-3, with D possibly matching TRBD2 (6 bases). V was cut by 0 bases and J by 0 bases, with 10 bases left in between. Germline V gives CDR1 MNHEY, CDR2 SVGAGI. The CDR3 sequence is 16 residues long. The CDR3 loop is CASSYSLAASTDTQYF. The CDR3 DNA reads TGTGCCAGCAGTTACTCACTAGCAGCAAGCACAGATACGCAGTATTTT.

The chain recombines TRBV6-5 with TRBJ2-7, with TRBD2 matching 10 bases. Germline CDR1 and CDR2: MNHEY and SVGAGI. J was trimmed by 3 bases and V by 6 bases; bases with no gene match: 8. The CDR3 sequence is 15 residues long. CDR3 sequence: CASSPQGLAFYEQYF. The CDR3 region has the DNA TGTGCCAGCAGCCCTCAGGGACTAGCGTTCTACGAGCAGTACTTC.

The CDR3 DNA reads as TGTGCCAGCAGTGAAGGGGCGAATTCGGAACTGTTTTTT. As protein: CASSEGANSELFF. The chain joins TRBV6-1 to TRBJ1-4; D is ambiguous. Trimming left V 1 base short and J 12 bases short, with 12 bases between. The CDR3 extends over 13 amino acids. Germline CDR1 reads MNHNS; CDR2 reads SASEGT.

This clone was seen a handful of times. The gene calls are TRBV29-1 and TRBJ1-2; 7 bases are a match to TRBD1. The CDR3 runs to 12 residues. V shed 3 bases, J shed 3 bases, and the junction held 1 base outside the gene matches. The germline V gene encodes CDR1 SQVTM and CDR2 ANQGSEA. The CDR3 nucleotides read TGCAGCGTTGACGGGACAGACTATGGCTACACCTTC. The encoded protein is CSVDGTDYGYTF.

The genes are TRBV11-2 and TRBJ2-7; D may be TRBD1 (6 bases). Deletions cut 5 bases from V and 2 bases from J, with 13 bases between. This CDR3 is built from 14 residues. Germline V gene sequence: CDR1 SGHAT, CDR2 FQNNGV. The CDR3 loop is CASSQGTDTYEQYF. In DNA form, the CDR3 reads TGTGCCAGCAGCCAGGGGACGGATACCTACGAGCAGTACTTC.

The chain has TRBV30 and TRBJ2-3, with no clear D. V was shortened by 2 bases and J by 6 bases, with 9 bases between the two germline ends. The CDR3 loop spans 12 amino acids. Germline lookup yields CDR1 GTSNPN and CDR2 SVGIG (reference sequence). This CDR3 is CAWSSGTDTQYF. CDR3 in DNA: TGTGCCTGGAGTTCAGGTACGGATACGCAGTATTTT.

The chain recombines TRBV5-6 with TRBJ1-1, with 9 bases matching TRBD1. Germline assignment: CDR1 SGHDT and CDR2 YYEEEE. The trim removed 4 bases at V and 2 bases at J, leaving 6 bases unmatched. The CDR3 runs 15 residues. CDR3 amino acids: CASSPDRGRNTEAFF. The CDR3 bases are TGTGCCAGCAGCCCTGACAGGGGGAGAAACACTGAAGCTTTCTTT.

The chain uses TRBV6-1 and TRBJ1-2; no reliable D call. This CDR3 contains 12 residues. Germline values: CDR1 MNHNS, CDR2 SASEGT. With 8 bases removed from V and 4 bases from J, the gap between germline ends came to 11 bases. CDR3 sequence: CASLGSIYGYTF. As DNA, the CDR3 is TGTGCCAGCCTTGGCAGTATCTATGGCTACACCTTC.

This clone was counted a single time. The chain recombines TRBV9 with TRBJ1-1, with a possible D match to TRBD1 (6 bases). Germline CDR1 SGDLS, CDR2 YYNGEE. This CDR3 has 15 residues. V lost 3 bases, J lost 0 bases, and 12 bases lay in between. In nucleotides, the CDR3 is TGTGCCAGCAGCGCGGCCAGGGGAATGAACACTGAAGCTTTCTTT. Translated, it gives CASSAARGMNTEAFF.

The chain joins TRBV11-2 to TRBJ2-5, with TRBD2 as a possible D gene (6 bases). Germline V gene data show CDR1 as SGHAT and CDR2 as FQNNGV. This CDR3 contains 15 residues. Trimming cost V 7 bases and J 5 bases, with 20 bases left between them. CDR3: CASNNRDFQEETQYF. The CDR3 bases are TGTGCCAGCAATAATCGGGACTTTCAAGAGGAGACCCAGTACTTC. Drawing the rest from reference TRBV11-2 and TRBJ2-5, the complete variable domain is EAGVAQSPRYKIIEKRQSVAFWCNPISGHATLYWYQQILGQGPKLLIQFQNNGVVDDSQLPKDRFSAERLKGVDSTLKIQPAKLEDSAVYLCASNNRDFQEETQYFGPGTRLLVL.

The chain recombines TRBV27 with TRBJ1-1, with a weak D call TRBD1 (6 bases). The CDR3 is made up of 13 amino acids. Germline V gene data show CDR1 as MNHEY and CDR2 as SMNVEV (reference sequence). The germline V and J ends were trimmed by 7 bases and 6 bases, with 15 bases remaining between them. The CDR3 coding sequence is TGTGCCAGCATCGGGAACAGGGTCGCTGAAGCTTTCTTT. Amino acid sequence: CASIGNRVAEAFF.

J is TRBJ2-7 and V is TRBV6-1; TRBD2 matches 7 bases. The CDR3 has 15 amino acids. Germline V CDR1 and CDR2: MNHNS, SASEGT. Unmatched junction bases numbered 15, after V lost 9 bases and J lost 4 bases. CDR3 sequence (DNA): TGTGCCAGTCATTCGGGGGGACCCATCAAGTACGAGCAGTACTTC. It yields the protein CASHSGGPIKYEQYF.

V and J are TRBV27 and TRBJ2-7; the D is unclear. CDR1 is MNHEY, CDR2 SMNVEV, per germline (reference sequence). This CDR3 region has 11 residues. Between the trimmed V and J ends, which lost 5 bases and 3 bases, there was a span of 5 bases. The CDR3 spells CASSGDYEQYF. CDR3 DNA sequence: TGTGCCAGCAGTGGAGACTACGAGCAGTACTTC.

This chain links TRBV5-8 with TRBJ1-4; 7 bases align to TRBD1. J lost 0 bases, V lost 4 bases, and 6 bases had no gene match. The CDR3 sequence is 16 residues long. CDR1 is SGHTS, CDR2 YDEGEE, per germline. The CDR3 bases are TGTGCCAGCAGCCAGGGGACAGCAACAACTAATGAAAAACTGTTTTTT. Translating gives CASSQGTATTNEKLFF. Variable domain in full (rest from reference TRBV5-8 and TRBJ1-4): EAGVTQSPTHLIKTRGQQATLRCSPISGHTSVYWYQQALGLGLQFLLWYDEGEERNRGNFPPRFSGRQFPNYSSELNVNALELEDSALYLCASSQGTATTNEKLFFGSGTQLSVL.

The chain is built from TRBV9 and TRBJ2-1, with D perhaps TRBD2 (5 bases). This CDR3 has 16 amino acids. From germline, CDR1 is SGDLS and CDR2 YYNGEE. V shed 0 bases and J shed 1 base, with 11 bases lying between them. The CDR3 is CASSVAEALSYNEQFF. In DNA form, the CDR3 reads TGTGCCAGCAGCGTAGCGGAGGCGCTTTCCTACAATGAGCAGTTCTTC. Full variable domain (remainder filled in from reference TRBV9 and TRBJ2-1): DSGVTQTPKHLITATGQRVTLRCSPRSGDLSVYWYQQSLDQGLQFLIQYYNGEERAKGNILERFSAQQFPDLHSELNLSSLELGDSALYFCASSVAEALSYNEQFFGPGTRLTVL.

The chain combines TRBV28 with TRBJ1-1; TRBD1 aligns across 7 bases. Trimming took 5 bases from V and 8 from J; bases not matched to a gene: 5. The germline gives CDR1 MDHEN, CDR2 SYDVKM. The CDR3 length is 12 residues. The CDR3, as DNA: TGTGCCAGCAGTACCCTACAGGGGGAAGCTTTCTTT. Protein: CASSTLQGEAFF.

The rearrangement joins TRBV18 to TRBJ2-7; D is possibly TRBD2 (6 bases). This CDR3 contains 12 residues. Trimming cost V 3 bases and J 6 bases, with 9 bases left between them. Germline CDR1 reads KGHSH; CDR2 reads LQKENI. DNA of the CDR3: TGTGCCAGCTCACCCAGGAGGGGCGAGCAGTACGTC. This codes for CASSPRRGEQYV.

V is TRBV2 and J is TRBJ2-2, with D possibly matching TRBD1 (5 bases). This CDR3 has 12 residues. Trimming shortened V by 6 bases and J by 6 bases, and 8 bases separated the two germline ends. Germline CDR1 and CDR2: SNHLY and FYNNEI. CDR3: CASRQVPGELFF. In DNA, the CDR3 is TGTGCCAGCAGACAGGTTCCCGGGGAGCTGTTTTTT.

The rearrangement links TRBV5-6 to TRBJ2-7; weak D call: TRBD1 (6 bases). The germline gives CDR1 SGHDT, CDR2 YYEEEE. Trimming pared 4 bases from V and 10 bases from J, leaving 18 bases between. This CDR3 is 13 amino acids long. CDR3 in amino acids: CASSSNPRGEQYV. The CDR3, as DNA: TGTGCCAGCAGCAGTAATCCCAGGGGTGAACAGTACGTC.

V gene TRBV2 combines with J gene TRBJ2-2; D ambiguous. CDR1 is SNHLY, CDR2 FYNNEI, per germline. Trimming pared 10 bases from V and 5 bases from J, leaving 8 bases between. The CDR3 loop spans 11 amino acids. The CDR3 sequence is CATTETGELFF. The CDR3 DNA reads TGTGCCACCACAGAGACCGGGGAGCTGTTTTTT.

The rearrangement uses TRBV11-2 and TRBJ2-1; 8 bases are a match to TRBD2. Germline CDR1 reads SGHAT; CDR2 reads FQNNGV. The CDR3 spans 16 residues. V lost 5 bases and J lost 7; bases outside the gene matches: 13. CDR3 loop: CASSPRPAGESNEQFF. CDR3 nucleotide sequence: TGTGCCAGCAGCCCGAGGCCAGCGGGAGAGTCTAATGAGCAGTTCTTC. Full variable domain (outside the CDR3, taken from reference TRBV11-2 and TRBJ2-1): EAGVAQSPRYKIIEKRQSVAFWCNPISGHATLYWYQQILGQGPKLLIQFQNNGVVDDSQLPKDRFSAERLKGVDSTLKIQPAKLEDSAVYLCASSPRPAGESNEQFFGPGTRLTVL.

The chain employs TRBV10-1 and TRBJ1-1, with TRBD1 identical over 10 bases. This CDR3 spans 17 amino acids. V lost 4 bases and J lost 1; bases outside the gene matches: 9. Germline V gives CDR1 WNHNN, CDR2 SYGVQD (reference sequence). The CDR3: CASSARDRGSRNTEAFF. The DNA of the CDR3 is TGCGCCAGCAGTGCCCGGGACAGGGGATCCAGGAACACTGAAGCTTTCTTT.

The chain has TRBV7-8 and TRBJ2-3, with 8 nucleotides matching TRBD1. The CDR3 length is 16 residues. Trimming removed 2 bases from V and 0 bases from J; junction bases left unmatched: 4. Germline-derived CDR1 and CDR2 are SGHVS and FQNEAQ. CDR3 amino acids: CASSLRTGGSTDTQYF. DNA for the CDR3: TGTGCCAGCAGCTTAAGAACAGGGGGTAGCACAGATACGCAGTATTTT.